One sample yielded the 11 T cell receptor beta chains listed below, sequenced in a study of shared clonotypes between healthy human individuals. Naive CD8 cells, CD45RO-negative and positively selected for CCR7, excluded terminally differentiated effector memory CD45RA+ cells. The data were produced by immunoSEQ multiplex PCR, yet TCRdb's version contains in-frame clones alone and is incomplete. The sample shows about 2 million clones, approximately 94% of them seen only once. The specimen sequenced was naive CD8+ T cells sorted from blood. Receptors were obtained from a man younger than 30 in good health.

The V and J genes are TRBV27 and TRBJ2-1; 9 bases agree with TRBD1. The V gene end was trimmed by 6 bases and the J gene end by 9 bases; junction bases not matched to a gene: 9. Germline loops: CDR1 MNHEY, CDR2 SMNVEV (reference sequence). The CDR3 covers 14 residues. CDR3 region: CASSGQGSLGEQFF. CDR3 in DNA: TGTGCCAGCAGCGGACAGGGGAGTTTGGGTGAGCAGTTCTTC.

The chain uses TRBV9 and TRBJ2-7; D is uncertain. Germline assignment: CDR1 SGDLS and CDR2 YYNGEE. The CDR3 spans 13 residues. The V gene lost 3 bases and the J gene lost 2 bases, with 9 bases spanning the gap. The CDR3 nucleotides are TGTGCCAGCAGCGCCAGCCCCGCCTACGAGCAGTACTTC. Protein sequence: CASSASPAYEQYF.

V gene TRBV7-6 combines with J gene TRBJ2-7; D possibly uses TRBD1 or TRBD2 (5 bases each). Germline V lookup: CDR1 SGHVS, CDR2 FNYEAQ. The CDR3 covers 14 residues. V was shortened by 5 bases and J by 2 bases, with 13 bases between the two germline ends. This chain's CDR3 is CASSIGDGPYEQYF. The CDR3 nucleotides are TGTGCCAGCAGCATTGGGGACGGACCCTACGAGCAGTACTTC.

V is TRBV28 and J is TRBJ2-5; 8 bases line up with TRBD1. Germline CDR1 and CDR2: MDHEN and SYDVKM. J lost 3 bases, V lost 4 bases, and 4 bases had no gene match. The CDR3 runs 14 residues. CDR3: CASSWQGAKETQYF. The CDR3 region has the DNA TGTGCCAGCAGTTGGCAGGGGGCAAAAGAGACCCAGTACTTC.

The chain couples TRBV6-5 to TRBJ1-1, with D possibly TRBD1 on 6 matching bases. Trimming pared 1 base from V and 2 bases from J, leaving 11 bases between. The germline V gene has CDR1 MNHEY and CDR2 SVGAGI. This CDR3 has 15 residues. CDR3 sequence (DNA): TGTGCCAGCAGTTACTTGACAGGCAGTAACACTGAAGCTTTCTTT. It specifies CASSYLTGSNTEAFF.

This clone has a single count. CDR3 protein: CASSLGWGSSGANVLTF. Here the CDR3 DNA reads TGTGCCAGCAGCTTAGGTTGGGGTAGCTCTGGGGCCAACGTCCTGACTTTC. The chain links TRBV7-9 to TRBJ2-6; D remains ambiguous. The CDR3 length is 17 residues. V was cut by 1 base and J by 0 bases, with 10 bases left in between. CDR1 is SEHNR and CDR2 is FQNEAQ in the germline V gene (reference sequence).

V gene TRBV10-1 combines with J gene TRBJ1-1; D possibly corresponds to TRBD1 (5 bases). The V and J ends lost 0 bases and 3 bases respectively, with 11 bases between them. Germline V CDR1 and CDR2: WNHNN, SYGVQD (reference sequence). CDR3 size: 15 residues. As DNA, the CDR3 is TGCGCCAGCAGTGAGTCAACAGGCGGGGACACTGAAGCTTTCTTT. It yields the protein CASSESTGGDTEAFF.

The CDR3 spells CASDGGNTIYF. The CDR3 DNA is TGTGCCAGCGACGGAGGAAACACCATATATTTT. The V call is TRBV2, the J call TRBJ1-3; unclear D gene. The length of the CDR3 is 11 residues. V lost 8 bases and J lost 4, with 6 bases in between. Per germline, CDR1 SNHLY and CDR2 FYNNEI.

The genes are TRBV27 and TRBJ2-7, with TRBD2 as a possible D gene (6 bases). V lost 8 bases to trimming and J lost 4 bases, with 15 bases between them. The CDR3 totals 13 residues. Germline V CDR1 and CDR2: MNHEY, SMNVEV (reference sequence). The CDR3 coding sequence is TGTGCCAGCCGAGGGACTGCTATGTACGAGCAGTACTTC. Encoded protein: CASRGTAMYEQYF.

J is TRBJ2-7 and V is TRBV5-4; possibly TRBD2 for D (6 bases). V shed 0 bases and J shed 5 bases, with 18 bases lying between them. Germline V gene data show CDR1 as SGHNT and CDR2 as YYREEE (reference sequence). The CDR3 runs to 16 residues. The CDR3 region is CASSLGDRGGADEQYF. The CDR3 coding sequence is TGTGCCAGCAGCTTGGGAGACCGGGGCGGGGCGGACGAGCAGTACTTC.

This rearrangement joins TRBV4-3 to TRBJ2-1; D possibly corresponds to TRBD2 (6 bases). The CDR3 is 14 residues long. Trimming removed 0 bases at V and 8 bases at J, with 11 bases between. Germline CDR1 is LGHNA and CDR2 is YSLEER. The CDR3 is CASSQDPGGDEQFF. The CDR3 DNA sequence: TGCGCCAGCAGCCAAGATCCCGGGGGTGATGAGCAGTTCTTC.